This TCR beta chain was captured in a study of CD8 T cells in ankylosing spondylitis. Study conclusions and caveats: Significant enrichment of disease-linked clones was reported in matched ankylosing spondylitis synovial fluid.

Germline values: CDR1 SGHDT, CDR2 YYEEEE. This CDR3 comprises 12 residues. V lost 4 bases and J lost 8, with 11 bases in between. Researchers built TCR beta libraries using quantitative 5'-RACE with molecular barcodes. TCRdb re-called the 5' RACE reads with MiXCR, one entry per CDR3 protein. Of tens of thousands of distinct CDR3 sequences listed, around 25% are singletons. Comment on this clonotype: Its antigen is still unknown.

The rearrangement links TRBV5-6 to TRBJ2-3; maybe TRBD2 (5 bases). The source material was blood, either unsorted or a sorted T cell fraction (not recorded which). This TCR was sampled from a male donor with ankylosing spondylitis or in good health (not recorded which). This CDR3 is CASSPEAGTQYF. The CDR3 DNA reads TGTGCCAGCAGCCCGGAGGCCGGTACGCAGTATTTT. Together with reference TRBV5-6 and TRBJ2-3, the CDR3 gives the full variable domain: DAGVTQSPTHLIKTRGQQVTLRCSPKSGHDTVSWYQQALGQGPQFIFQYYEEEERQRGNFPDRFSGHQFPNYSSELNVNALLLGDSALYLCASSPEAGTQYFGPGTRLTVL.